This T cell receptor (beta chain) comes out of a study of OX40 agonist ivuxolimab in advanced cancers. V was clipped by 4 bases and J by 5 bases; unmatched bases: 8. Germline CDR1 is MNHNY and CDR2 is SVGAGI (reference sequence). This CDR3 comprises 15 residues. Generated by immunoSEQ multiplex PCR, the TCRdb table keeps only in-frame clones and is missing some. The sample lists 55,000 to 65,000 clones, less than 85% occurring once. The timepoints at which blood was sampled were baseline, cycle 4 day 1, and cycle 7 day 1. The clonotype originates from an adult with an advanced solid tumor such as melanoma, head and neck, liver or kidney cancer. The rearrangement links TRBV6-6 to TRBJ2-1; 7 bases are a match to TRBD1. Specimen: CD4+ or CD8+ T cells sorted from blood, collected in a trial of the OX40 agonist ivuxolimab. DNA of the CDR3: TGTGCCAGCAGTTCGGGACAGTTGGTGCACAATGAGCAGTTCTTC. Translated, it gives CASSSGQLVHNEQFF.